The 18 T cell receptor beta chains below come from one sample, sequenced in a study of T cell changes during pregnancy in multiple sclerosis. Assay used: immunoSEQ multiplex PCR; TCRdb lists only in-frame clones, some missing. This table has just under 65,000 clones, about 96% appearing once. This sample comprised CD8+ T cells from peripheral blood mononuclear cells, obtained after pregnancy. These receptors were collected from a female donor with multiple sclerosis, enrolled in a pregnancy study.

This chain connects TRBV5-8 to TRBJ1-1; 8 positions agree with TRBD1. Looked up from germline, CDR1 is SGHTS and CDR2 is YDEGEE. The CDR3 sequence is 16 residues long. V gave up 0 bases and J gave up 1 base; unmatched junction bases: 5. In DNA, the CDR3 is TGTGCCAGCAGCTTGGTGGGGACAGGAAGGAACACTGAAGCTTTCTTT. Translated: CASSLVGTGRNTEAFF.

The CDR3 here is CASSVKPSSYNEQFF. CDR3 coding DNA: TGTGCCAGCAGCGTAAAGCCTAGCTCCTACAATGAGCAGTTCTTC. The chain combines TRBV9 with TRBJ2-1; D is uncertain. CDR1 and CDR2 from the germline V gene are SGDLS and YYNGEE. This CDR3 comprises 15 residues. V lost 1 base, J lost 0 bases, and 8 bases lay in between.

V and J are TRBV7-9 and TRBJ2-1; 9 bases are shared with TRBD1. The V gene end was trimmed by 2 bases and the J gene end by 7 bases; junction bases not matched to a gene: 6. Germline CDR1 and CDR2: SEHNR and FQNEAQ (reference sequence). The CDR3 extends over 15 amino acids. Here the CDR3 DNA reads TGTGCCAGCAGCTTATCACAGGGGGCTTCGAATGAGCAGTTCTTC. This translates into CASSLSQGASNEQFF.

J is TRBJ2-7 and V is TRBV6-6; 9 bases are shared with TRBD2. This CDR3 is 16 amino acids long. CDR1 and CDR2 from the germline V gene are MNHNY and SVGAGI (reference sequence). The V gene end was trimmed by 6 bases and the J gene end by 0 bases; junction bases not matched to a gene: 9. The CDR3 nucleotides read TGTGCCAGCAGCTCACATATAGCGGGGGTCTCCTACGAGCAGTACTTC. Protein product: CASSSHIAGVSYEQYF.

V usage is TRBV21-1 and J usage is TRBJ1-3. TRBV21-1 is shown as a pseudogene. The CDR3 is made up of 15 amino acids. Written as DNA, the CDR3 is TGTGCCAGCCCTACGGGGGTCCGCTCTGGAAACACCATATATTTT. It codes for CASPTGVRSGNTIYF.

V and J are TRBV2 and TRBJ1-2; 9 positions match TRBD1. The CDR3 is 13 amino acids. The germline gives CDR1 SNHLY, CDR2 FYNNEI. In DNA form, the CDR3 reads TGTGCGACCAGACCGGGACAGGGATGGGGCTACACCTTC. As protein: CATRPGQGWGYTF. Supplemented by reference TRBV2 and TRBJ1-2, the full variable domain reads EPEVTQTPSHQVTQMGQEVILRCVPISNHLYFYWYRQILGQKVEFLVSFYNNEISEKSEIFDDQFSVERPDGSNFTLKIRSTKLEDSAMYFCATRPGQGWGYTFGSGTRLTVV.

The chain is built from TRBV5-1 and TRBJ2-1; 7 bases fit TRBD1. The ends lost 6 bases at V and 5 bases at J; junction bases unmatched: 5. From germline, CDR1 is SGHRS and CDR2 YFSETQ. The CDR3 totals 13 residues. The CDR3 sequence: CASIGDSHNEQFF. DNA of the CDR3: TGCGCCAGCATAGGGGACAGCCACAATGAGCAGTTCTTC.

The CDR3 nucleotides are TGTGCCAGCAATACAGGGGCGACGGTTTCCTACGAGCAGTACTTC. Its translation: CASNTGATVSYEQYF. This sequence joins TRBV28 and TRBJ2-7, with 7 bases identical to TRBD1. Trimming cost V 7 bases and J 1 base; bases outside gene matches: 10. The CDR3 is 15 residues long. Germline V gene lookup returns CDR1 MDHEN and CDR2 SYDVKM. Full variable domain (remainder filled in from reference TRBV28 and TRBJ2-7): DVKVTQSSRYLVKRTGEKVFLECVQDMDHENMFWYRQDPGLGLRLIYFSYDVKMKEKGDIPEGYSVSREKKERFSLILESASTNQTSMYLCASNTGATVSYEQYFGPGTRLTVT.

This CDR3 reads CASSISRTALYEQYF. CDR3 DNA sequence: TGTGCCAGTAGTATTTCGAGAACTGCCCTCTACGAGCAGTACTTC. V is TRBV19 and J is TRBJ2-7; D gene uncertain. Trimming left V 3 bases short and J 3 bases short, with 15 bases between. The CDR3 length is 15 residues. Germline CDR1 LNHDA, CDR2 SQIVND (reference sequence).

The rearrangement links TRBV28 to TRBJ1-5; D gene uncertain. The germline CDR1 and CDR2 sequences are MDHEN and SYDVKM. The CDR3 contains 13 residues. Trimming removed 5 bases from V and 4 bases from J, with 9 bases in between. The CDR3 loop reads CASSVGSNQPQHF. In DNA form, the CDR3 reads TGTGCCAGCAGTGTCGGGTCAAATCAGCCCCAGCATTTT.

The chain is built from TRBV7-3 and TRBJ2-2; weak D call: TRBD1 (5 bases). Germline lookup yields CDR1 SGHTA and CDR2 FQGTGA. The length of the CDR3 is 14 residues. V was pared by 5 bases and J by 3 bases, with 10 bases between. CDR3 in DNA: TGTGCCAGCAGCGAGGACACTTACACCGGGGAGCTGTTTTTT. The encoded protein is CASSEDTYTGELFF.

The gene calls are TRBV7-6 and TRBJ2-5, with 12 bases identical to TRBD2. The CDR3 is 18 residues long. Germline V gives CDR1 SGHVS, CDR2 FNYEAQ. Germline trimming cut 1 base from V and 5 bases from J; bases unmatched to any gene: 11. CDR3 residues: CASSLGLAGDVGLETQYF. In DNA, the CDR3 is TGTGCCAGCAGCTTAGGACTAGCGGGAGACGTAGGGCTGGAGACCCAGTACTTC.

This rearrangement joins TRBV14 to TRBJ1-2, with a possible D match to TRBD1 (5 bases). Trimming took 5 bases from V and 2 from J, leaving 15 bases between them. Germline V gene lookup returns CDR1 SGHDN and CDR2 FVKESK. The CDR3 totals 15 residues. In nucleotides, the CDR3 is TGTGCCAGCAGCACCAGGGAAGGGGAAAACTATGGCTACACCTTC. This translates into CASSTREGENYGYTF. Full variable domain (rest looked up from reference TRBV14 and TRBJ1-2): EAGVTQFPSHSVIEKGQTVTLRCDPISGHDNLYWYRRVMGKEIKFLLHFVKESKQDESGMPNNRFLAERTGGTYSTLKVQPAELEDSGVYFCASSTREGENYGYTFGSGTRLTVV.

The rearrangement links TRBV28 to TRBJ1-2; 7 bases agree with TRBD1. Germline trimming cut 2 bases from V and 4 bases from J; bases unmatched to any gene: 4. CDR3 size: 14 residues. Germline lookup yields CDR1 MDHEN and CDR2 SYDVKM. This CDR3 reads CASSLGTESYGYTF. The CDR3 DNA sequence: TGTGCCAGCAGTTTAGGGACAGAAAGCTATGGCTACACCTTC.

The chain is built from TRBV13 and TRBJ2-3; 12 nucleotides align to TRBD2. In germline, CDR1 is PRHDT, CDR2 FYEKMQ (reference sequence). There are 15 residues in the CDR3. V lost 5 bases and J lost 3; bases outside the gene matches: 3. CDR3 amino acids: CASSPSGRGTDTQYF. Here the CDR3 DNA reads TGTGCCAGCAGCCCTAGCGGGAGGGGAACAGATACGCAGTATTTT.

In DNA, the CDR3 is TGTGCCAGCTCACAGCCCTCCGAGACAGGGCGATTTACCCTTAAAAACATTCAGTACTTC. This encodes CASSQPSETGRFTLKNIQYF. The chain is built from TRBV18 and TRBJ2-4; TRBD1 matches at 7 bases. This CDR3 is 20 amino acids long. From germline, CDR1 is KGHSH and CDR2 LQKENI. V dropped 4 bases and J dropped 4; count of bases not matched to a gene: 22.

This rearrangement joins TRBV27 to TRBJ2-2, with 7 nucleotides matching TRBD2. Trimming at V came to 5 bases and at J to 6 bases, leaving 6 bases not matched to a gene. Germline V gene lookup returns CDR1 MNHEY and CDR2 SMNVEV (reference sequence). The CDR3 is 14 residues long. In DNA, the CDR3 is TGTGCCAGCAGTCCGTTCGGGGGGTCCGGGGAGCTGTTTTTT. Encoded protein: CASSPFGGSGELFF.

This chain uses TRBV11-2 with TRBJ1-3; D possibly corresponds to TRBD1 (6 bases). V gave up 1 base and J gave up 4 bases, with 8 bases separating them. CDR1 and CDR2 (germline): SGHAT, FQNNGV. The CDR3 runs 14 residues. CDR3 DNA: TGTGCCAGCAGCTTAGGAGGGACAGGAAACACCATATATTTT. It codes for CASSLGGTGNTIYF.